The clone carrying this TCR beta chain was seen just once. The entry originates in a study of blood T cell repertoires in COVID-19. About the study: Two consecutive negative NP/OP PCR tests, clearance, or resolved symptoms defined Cohort 3 recovery. Samples came from the United States, Italy and Spain, spanning acute and convalescent COVID-19.

Recruitment covered roughly 22 US areas and drew participants whose ages spanned about 18 to 90 years. Participant reports of clinical history set cohort assignment. Between the trimmed V and J ends, which lost 4 bases and 4 bases, there was a span of 11 bases. CDR1 and CDR2 (germline): MRHNA, SNTAGT. This CDR3 is built from 13 residues. TCRdb's table, derived via immunoSEQ multiplex PCR, lists solely in-frame clones and lacks some. The profile shows under 300,000 clones, about 88% of them singletons. The sample comprised PBMCs or T cells enriched from blood (not recorded which). The chain links TRBV6-4 to TRBJ2-7; possible D gene TRBD1, 6 bases. The clonotype comes from a woman aged 55 to 70 in a cohort exposed to, infected with or recovered from COVID-19 (not recorded which). The CDR3, as DNA: TGTGCCAGCAGTGCAGGGGCGGGTTACGAGCAGTACTTC. Translated: CASSAGAGYEQYF.